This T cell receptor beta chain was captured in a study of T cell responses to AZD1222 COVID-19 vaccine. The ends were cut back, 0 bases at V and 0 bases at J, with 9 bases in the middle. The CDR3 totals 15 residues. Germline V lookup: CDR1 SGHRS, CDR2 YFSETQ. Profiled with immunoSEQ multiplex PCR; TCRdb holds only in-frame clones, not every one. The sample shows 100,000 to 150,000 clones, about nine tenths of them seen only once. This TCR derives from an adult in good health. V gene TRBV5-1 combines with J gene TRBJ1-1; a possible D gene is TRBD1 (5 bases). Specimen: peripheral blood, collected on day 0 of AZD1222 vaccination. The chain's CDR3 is CASSLGQPMNTEAFF. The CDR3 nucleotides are TGCGCCAGCAGCTTGGGACAGCCCATGAACACTGAAGCTTTCTTT.